A single sample gave rise to the 32 T cell receptor beta chains below, sequenced in a study of T-cell reconstitution after alpha-beta-depleted transplantation in children (dated by TCRdb to 2015 to 2016). In the paper's terms, the time point label means: day 60 (about 2 months) after transplantation. The sample's treatment or condition label, in plain terms: allogeneic hematopoietic cell transplantation with graft depleted of TCRalphabeta T cells and CD19 B cells. The library was obtained by PCR. TCRdb names Illumina HiSeq 2500 as the instrument used. TCR library preparation used molecular barcoding, with unique molecular identifiers applied to normalize quantification of the TCRbeta repertoire. The public reads were reprocessed in TCRdb via fastp at Q25 and MiXCR, keeping in-frame beta chains. Duplicate CDR3 protein sequences are folded into a single record with the most common DNA and genes. Present in this sample are over 85,000 distinct CDR3 sequences, 5% to 6% of which were seen just once. Of the sample, around 5.6% is held by the ten largest clones.

Sequencing used PBMCs, mostly from graft donor cells, obtained 60 days after TCRalphabeta/CD19-depleted stem cell transplant. The receptors stem from a female patient between 2 and 15 years old who had a stem cell transplant for Fanconi anemia, so the T cells may come from the graft donor.

This clonotype was seen many times. The chain recombines TRBV4-1 with TRBJ2-5; D not certain. Germline loops: CDR1 MGHRA, CDR2 YSYEKL. This CDR3 has 15 residues. With 0 bases removed from V and 0 bases from J, the gap between germline ends came to 8 bases. The CDR3 DNA sequence: TGCGCCAGCAGCCAAGATAGTGGGTACCAAGAGACCCAGTACTTC. Residues: CASSQDSGYQETQYF.

This clonotype has just a few counts. The rearrangement links TRBV20-1 to TRBJ1-3; 9 bases map to TRBD1. This CDR3 contains 16 residues. Germline V CDR1 and CDR2: DFQATT, SNEGSKA (reference sequence). Losses at the gene ends were 6 bases for V and 0 bases for J; bases not matched to a gene: 9. CDR3 amino acids: CSALGTGTFSGNTIYF. CDR3 bases: TGCAGTGCCCTCGGGACAGGGACTTTCTCTGGAAACACCATATATTTT.

This clonotype qualifies as medium-sized (0.01 to 0.1%). The chain recombines TRBV20-1 with TRBJ2-7; maybe TRBD1 (5 bases). Germline CDR1 reads DFQATT; CDR2 reads SNEGSKA (reference sequence). This CDR3 has 10 residues. Between the trimmed V and J ends, which lost 2 bases and 6 bases, there was a span of 5 bases. DNA of the CDR3: TGCAGTGCTAGACAGGGCGAGCAGTACTTC. This gives the protein CSARQGEQYF.

J is TRBJ2-7 and V is TRBV5-1; the match to TRBD2 covers 9 bases. Unmatched junction bases numbered 8, after V lost 4 bases and J lost 6 bases. Germline-derived CDR1 and CDR2 are SGHRS and YFSETQ. This CDR3 is 14 amino acids long. The DNA for the CDR3 is TGCGCCAGCAGCCCCAGGACTAGCGCGGGCGAGCAGTACTTC. Its translation is CASSPRTSAGEQYF.

This clonotype was recorded at least ten times. This rearrangement joins TRBV28 to TRBJ1-6; 8 bases map to TRBD1. There are 17 residues in the CDR3. Trimming at V came to 2 bases and at J to 4 bases, leaving 7 bases not matched to a gene. CDR1 is MDHEN, CDR2 SYDVKM, per germline. CDR3 amino acids: CASSLRAGGWYNSPLHF. The CDR3 nucleotides are TGTGCCAGCAGTTTAAGGGCAGGGGGCTGGTATAATTCACCCCTCCACTTT.

V gene TRBV10-3 combines with J gene TRBJ2-7, with 8 bases that match TRBD2. CDR3 length equals 12 residues. Germline trimming cut 7 bases from V and 4 bases from J; bases unmatched to any gene: 3. Germline CDR1 ENHRY, CDR2 SYGVKD. The CDR3 coding sequence is TGTGCCATCACCAGCGGGAGTTACGAGCAGTACTTC. Its translation is CAITSGSYEQYF.

This clonotype was observed at least ten times. The rearrangement uses TRBV7-2 and TRBJ2-5, with no clear D. V lost 4 bases and J lost 7, with 13 bases in between. There are 13 residues in the CDR3. Germline V lookup: CDR1 SGHTA, CDR2 FQGNSA. The CDR3 region is CASSSDTVGTQYF. CDR3 nucleotide sequence: TGTGCCAGCAGCTCCGACACCGTTGGGACCCAGTACTTC.

A note on this clonotype: A much larger clone is a single base away; this may be a read error. V and J are TRBV20-1 and TRBJ1-5; no reliable D call. CDR3 length: 15 residues. The germline gives CDR1 DFQATT, CDR2 SNEGSKA (reference sequence). The CDR3 loop is CSAALIGVQNQLQHF. The CDR3 nucleotides read TGCAGTGCTGCATTAATCGGGGTCCAAAATCAGCTCCAGCATTTT.

This clonotype came up many times. The genes are TRBV9 and TRBJ2-3; D is ambiguous. Germline V CDR1 and CDR2: SGDLS, YYNGEE. Trimming took off 3 bases at V and 2 bases at J, with 4 bases between the two ends. The CDR3 consists of 12 residues. The CDR3 loop is CASSANTDTQYF. The CDR3 DNA reads TGTGCCAGCAGCGCTAACACAGATACGCAGTATTTT. Full variable domain (remainder filled in from reference TRBV9 and TRBJ2-3): DSGVTQTPKHLITATGQRVTLRCSPRSGDLSVYWYQQSLDQGLQFLIQYYNGEERAKGNILERFSAQQFPDLHSELNLSSLELGDSALYFCASSANTDTQYFGPGTRLTVL.

Ten or more counts support this clonotype. The gene calls are TRBV7-9 and TRBJ2-2; 9 bases match TRBD2. Looked up from germline, CDR1 is SEHNR and CDR2 is FQNEAQ (reference sequence). Germline trimming cut 6 bases from V and 1 base from J; bases unmatched to any gene: 6. The CDR3 spans 16 residues. The CDR3 here is CASRPTSGQNTGELFF. CDR3 nucleotides: TGTGCCAGCAGGCCTACTAGCGGGCAGAACACCGGGGAGCTGTTTTTT.

This clonotype was seen many times. A read error may account for a junction end that differs from germline. The chain employs TRBV7-6 and TRBJ2-4, with D perhaps given as TRBD1 or TRBD2 (5 bases each). The germline gives CDR1 SGHVS, CDR2 FNYEAQ. This CDR3 is built from 13 residues. CDR3 sequence (DNA): TGTGCCAGCAGCTTAGGGGACGGCCCGGGGCTCGACTTC. Its protein product is CASSLGDGPGLDF.

Notes on this clonotype: At one of its ends the junction is not consistent with the germline gene, which may arise from a read error. This sequence joins TRBV12-3 or TRBV12-4 and TRBJ1-4; TRBD1 is a possible D gene (6 bases). This CDR3 spans 14 amino acids. CDR3 bases: TGTTCCAGCAGTCCACAGGGAGGTAATGAAAAACTGTTTTTT. Amino acids: CSSSPQGGNEKLFF.

The chain has TRBV7-2 and TRBJ2-1; 12 bases are a match to TRBD2. The CDR3 has 17 amino acids. With V trimmed by 2 bases and J by 5 bases, 7 bases remained unmatched. Germline values: CDR1 SGHTA, CDR2 FQGNSA. CDR3 loop: CASSLPLAGGLDNEQFF. In DNA, the CDR3 is TGTGCCAGCAGCTTACCCCTAGCGGGGGGGCTGGACAATGAGCAGTTCTTC. Full variable domain (missing parts from reference TRBV7-2 and TRBJ2-1): GAGVSQSPSNKVTEKGKDVELRCDPISGHTALYWYRQSLGQGLEFLIYFQGNSAPDKSGLPSDRFSAERTGGSVSTLTIQRTQQEDSAVYLCASSLPLAGGLDNEQFFGPGTRLTVL.

Only a few counts were recorded for this clonotype. The chain combines TRBV6-1 with TRBJ2-6; TRBD2 matches at 8 bases. V was clipped by 4 bases and J by 4 bases; unmatched bases: 12. Germline-derived CDR1 and CDR2 are MNHNS and SASEGT. This CDR3 is built from 18 residues. CDR3 residues: CASSGRTSSLAGANVLTF. As DNA, the CDR3 is TGTGCCAGCAGTGGACGGACTAGCAGTCTGGCGGGGGCCAACGTCCTGACTTTC.

This clonotype was found many times. This chain connects TRBV4-1 to TRBJ2-5; D call uncertain. The length of the CDR3 is 16 residues. The V end lost 0 bases, the J end lost 2 bases, and 13 bases lay between the germline ends. CDR1 MGHRA and CDR2 YSYEKL come from the germline V gene. The CDR3 spells CASSQEGYGLQETQYF. Here the CDR3 DNA reads TGCGCCAGCAGCCAAGAAGGTTACGGGCTACAAGAGACCCAGTACTTC.

This clonotype was recorded many times. This chain links TRBV5-1 with TRBJ2-7; D unresolved. Germline V CDR1 and CDR2: SGHRS, YFSETQ. The V gene lost 4 bases and the J gene lost 4 bases, with 12 bases spanning the gap. The CDR3 contains 13 residues. The CDR3 nucleotides are TGCGCCAGCAGCCTCCCGACAAGATACGAGCAGTACTTC. It yields the protein CASSLPTRYEQYF.

The table lists this clonotype with many counts. V gene TRBV6-2 or TRBV6-3 combines with J gene TRBJ2-1, with D perhaps matching TRBD2 (5 bases). V was shortened by 6 bases and J by 4 bases, with 16 bases between the two germline ends. The CDR3 is made up of 15 amino acids. CDR1 is MNHEY, CDR2 SVGEGT, per germline. In nucleotides, the CDR3 is TGTGCCAGCAGCCAATCCCCACTAGTTTACAATGAGCAGTTCTTC. Protein product: CASSQSPLVYNEQFF.

This clonotype was recorded a few times. The V gene is TRBV25-1, the J gene TRBJ2-3; 7 bases map to TRBD2. CDR1 and CDR2 (germline): MGHDK, SYGVNS. The length of the CDR3 is 16 residues. V was clipped by 5 bases and J by 4 bases; unmatched bases: 12. DNA for the CDR3: TGTGCCAGCAGTCTCCGGGTGAGGGGAGGGGCAGATACGCAGTATTTT. Its protein product is CASSLRVRGGADTQYF.

Many counts were recorded for this clonotype. The chain recombines TRBV27 with TRBJ2-2; perhaps TRBD2 as D (5 bases). The length of the CDR3 is 17 residues. Germline values: CDR1 MNHEY, CDR2 SMNVEV (reference sequence). Trimming took off 7 bases at V and 8 bases at J, with 26 bases between the two ends. The DNA for the CDR3 is TGTGCCAGCACCCACCGGGCCCCACTAGTGGTGGTAGGGGAGCTGTTTTTT. Translation gives CASTHRAPLVVVGELFF.

This clonotype was counted ten times or more. This chain uses TRBV7-2 with TRBJ2-1; D is undetermined. The germline V gene has CDR1 SGHTA and CDR2 FQGNSA. The CDR3 is 13 amino acids. The V end was cut by 1 base, the J end by 13 bases, with 14 bases between. CDR3 residues: CASSLVSAANQFF. CDR3 coding DNA: TGTGCCAGCAGCTTAGTAAGTGCCGCGAACCAGTTCTTC.

This clonotype was seen at least ten times. The J gene is TRBJ2-4, the V gene TRBV4-1, with D unresolved. V was cut by 1 base and J by 1 base, with 11 bases left in between. CDR1 MGHRA and CDR2 YSYEKL come from the germline V gene. This CDR3 spans 16 amino acids. CDR3 sequence (DNA): TGCGCCAGCAGCCAAGCGTACTCTATGGCCAAAAACATTCAGTACTTC. Protein sequence: CASSQAYSMAKNIQYF.

Many counts were recorded for this clonotype. This chain uses TRBV12-3 or TRBV12-4 with TRBJ2-2, with TRBD2 identical over 12 bases. This CDR3 is 16 amino acids long. J gave up 7 bases and V 7 bases, and 10 bases lay outside the gene matches. CDR3 amino acids: CASKPMTSGSIGELFF. CDR3 nucleotide sequence: TGTGCCAGCAAACCCATGACTAGCGGGAGTATCGGGGAGCTGTTTTTT.

V usage is TRBV29-1 and J usage is TRBJ2-7; TRBD2 might be the D (5 bases). The germline V and J ends were trimmed by 2 bases and 3 bases, with 11 bases remaining between them. The germline V gene encodes CDR1 SQVTM and CDR2 ANQGSEA. CDR3 length: 13 residues. The CDR3 bases are TGCAGCGTTGAAACCGGGATAGACTACGAGCAGTACTTC. It codes for CSVETGIDYEQYF.

This clonotype was detected many times. This rearrangement joins TRBV7-3 to TRBJ2-1; D possibly uses TRBD1 or TRBD2 (5 bases each). CDR1 and CDR2 from the germline V gene are SGHTA and FQGTGA. V lost 0 bases and J lost 4, with 7 bases in between. This CDR3 is built from 14 residues. CDR3 coding DNA: TGTGCCAGCAGCTTAACGGGACCATACAATGAGCAGTTCTTC. Residues: CASSLTGPYNEQFF.

This clonotype was seen many times. The genes are TRBV5-1 and TRBJ2-3; no definite D call. CDR1 and CDR2 (germline): SGHRS, YFSETQ. V was clipped by 1 base and J by 2 bases, with 14 bases between them. The length of the CDR3 is 16 residues. CDR3 nucleotides: TGCGCCAGCAGCTTGATCTCCCACCAATCCACAGATACGCAGTATTTT. As protein: CASSLISHQSTDTQYF. The variable domain in full, completed from reference TRBV5-1 and TRBJ2-3, reads KAGVTQTPRYLIKTRGQQVTLSCSPISGHRSVSWYQQTPGQGLQFLFEYFSETQRNKGNFPGRFSGRQFSNSRSEMNVSTLELGDSALYLCASSLISHQSTDTQYFGPGTRLTVL.

There are many counts of this clonotype. CDR3 sequence reads: CASSLDPLSYEQYF. CDR3 sequence (DNA): TGTGCCAGCAGCTTAGATCCGCTGAGTTACGAGCAGTACTTC. The chain couples TRBV7-8 to TRBJ2-7; no firm D call. Germline CDR1 and CDR2: SGHVS and FQNEAQ. The ends were cut back, 1 base at V and 4 bases at J, with 11 bases in the middle. CDR3 length equals 14 residues.

This clonotype was seen repeatedly, ten times or more. The genes are TRBV10-3 and TRBJ2-3, with 8 bases identical to TRBD2. The CDR3 covers 14 residues. V was pared by 7 bases and J by 2 bases, with 5 bases of the junction left unmatched. Looked up from germline, CDR1 is ENHRY and CDR2 is SYGVKD. The CDR3 DNA sequence: TGTGCCATCACCAGGACTAGCCCCACAGATACGCAGTATTTT. Translation: CAITRTSPTDTQYF.

In its sample, this clonotype was seen many times. The V gene is TRBV20-1, the J gene TRBJ2-1, with D uncertain. Germline assignment: CDR1 DFQATT and CDR2 SNEGSKA (reference sequence). This CDR3 has 11 residues. Trimming cost V 1 base and J 10 bases, with 8 bases left between them. The CDR3 loop reads CSARGRVEQFF. DNA for the CDR3: TGCAGTGCTAGAGGAAGGGTAGAGCAGTTCTTC.

This clonotype was seen ten or more times. V gene TRBV29-1 combines with J gene TRBJ1-1, with TRBD1 matching 9 bases. V dropped 3 bases and J dropped 7; count of bases not matched to a gene: 12. Per germline, CDR1 SQVTM and CDR2 ANQGSEA. This CDR3 comprises 15 residues. The CDR3 region is CSVDRTGTGNFEAFF. CDR3 DNA: TGCAGCGTTGACAGGACCGGGACAGGGAATTTTGAAGCTTTCTTT.

This clonotype was seen a few times. The chain couples TRBV11-1 to TRBJ2-7; a weak D match, TRBD2 (7 bases). CDR3 length equals 15 residues. The V gene lost 7 bases and the J gene lost 0 bases, with 16 bases spanning the gap. CDR1 is SGHAT and CDR2 is FQDESV in the germline V gene (reference sequence). The DNA of the CDR3 is TGTGCCAGCAACCGAGGGGGGGCCAGCTCCTACGAGCAGTACTTC. This codes for CASNRGGASSYEQYF.

V gene TRBV11-2 combines with J gene TRBJ1-2, with no clear D. V was cut by 1 base and J by 0 bases, with 9 bases left in between. The CDR3 spans 15 residues. Germline loops: CDR1 SGHAT, CDR2 FQNNGV. Here the CDR3 reads CASSLGGIANYGYTF. Written as DNA, the CDR3 is TGTGCCAGCAGCTTAGGAGGGATCGCTAACTATGGCTACACCTTC.

This clonotype was detected a few times. The genes are TRBV20-1 and TRBJ2-1, with D perhaps being TRBD1 or TRBD2 (5 bases each). The V gene's germline CDR1 is DFQATT and CDR2 SNEGSKA (reference sequence). The V end was cut by 5 bases, the J end by 4 bases, with 21 bases between. The CDR3 has 16 residues. This CDR3 reads CSAPTRGGQPYNEQFF. CDR3 nucleotide sequence: TGCAGTGCTCCTACTAGGGGCGGGCAACCATACAATGAGCAGTTCTTC.